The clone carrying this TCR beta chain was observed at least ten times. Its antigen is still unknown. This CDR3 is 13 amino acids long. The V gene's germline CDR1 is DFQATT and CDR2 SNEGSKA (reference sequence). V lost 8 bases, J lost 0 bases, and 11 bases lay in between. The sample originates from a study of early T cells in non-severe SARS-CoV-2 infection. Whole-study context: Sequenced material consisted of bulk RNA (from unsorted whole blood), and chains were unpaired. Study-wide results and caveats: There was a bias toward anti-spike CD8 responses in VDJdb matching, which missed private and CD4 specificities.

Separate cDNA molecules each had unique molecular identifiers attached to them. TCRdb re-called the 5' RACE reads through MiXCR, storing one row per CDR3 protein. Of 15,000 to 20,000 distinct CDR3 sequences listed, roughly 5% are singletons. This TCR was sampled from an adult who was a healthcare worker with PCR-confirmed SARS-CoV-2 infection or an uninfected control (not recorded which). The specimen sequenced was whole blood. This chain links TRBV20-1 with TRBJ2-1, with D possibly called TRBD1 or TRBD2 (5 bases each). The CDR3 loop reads CSPGASSYNEQFF. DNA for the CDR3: TGCAGTCCCGGGGCAAGCTCCTACAATGAGCAGTTCTTC.